This entry concerns a single TCR beta chain. Its antigen is not yet known. Per-base qualities were not stored, and no clone one base away is much larger. In total, 630 or so healthy bone marrow donors made up the cohort. All cohort members were sampled while nominally healthy, although unrecorded immune exposures were likely present. The donor was CMV seronegative and was included in the group of 352 seronegative cohort members. A peripheral blood sample was provided by each donor, and peripheral blood mononuclear cells were used for TCR beta sequencing. The Qiagen DNeasy Blood Extraction Kit was used to extract genomic DNA from the blood cell samples. Library preparation employed the immunoSEQ multiplex PCR assay. The multiplex PCR relied on a mix of 60 forward primers for TCR Vbeta segments and 13 reverse primers for TCR Jbeta segments. The CDR3 region of rearranged TCR beta genes was amplified from genomic DNA with a multiplex PCR assay. The Illumina HiSeq System was used to sequence the amplified TCR beta libraries as 87-base-pair reads. Turning to the authors' computational methods: In a later analysis, tens of millions of unique TCR beta chains were counted across the roughly 610 repertoires, and roughly 10 million of these chains were shared by at least two donors. To remove PCR and sequencing errors, raw reads were error-corrected and collapsed into unique sequences using a nearest-neighbor algorithm that merged closely related sequences. V, D and J gene segments were assigned by aligning CDR3 sequences to IMGT reference sequences. Each retained sequence needed at least a six-nucleotide match to both a V gene segment and a J gene segment. A rearrangement was called productive if the CDR3 had no stop codons and remained in frame with V and J, and every other rearrangement was called non-productive. Following IMGT convention, CDR3 was defined as the stretch from the second conserved V-encoded cysteine up to the conserved J-encoded phenylalanine. The earlier analysis of some 580 of the donors excluded any sequence lacking an unambiguous match to a single V gene segment. In an earlier analysis of several hundred of the donors, V segments were called functional above 56.7% productive rearrangements and were called segregating when the between-donor standard deviation exceeded 5%. A statistical classification framework was built for diagnosing cytomegalovirus status from the catalog of TCR beta chain sequences. In a later analysis, TCR nucleotide sequences were compared against IMGT/GENE-DB human TR gene sequences so that V and J genes could be assigned. The TCRdist pipeline was used in a later analysis to assign CDR3 sequences and most-parsimonious VDJ recombination scenarios. In a later analysis, each TCR beta chain was defined by its CDR3 amino acid sequence together with its V-gene family, and reads without a unique V-gene family were excluded. To address suspected cross-contamination and a sequencing artifact, a later analysis removed approximately 590 highly shared, low-generation-probability nucleotide sequences. In a later analysis, a clonal expansion index was calculated for each public chain from normalized within-repertoire ranks of inferred template counts. In a later analysis, generation probabilities were computed using a VDJ recombination model fitted to out-of-frame rearrangements, and the results were checked against IGoR. Hypergeometric tests were used in a later analysis to score TCR-TCR, TCR-HLA and TCR-CMV co-occurrence, with a repertoire-size bias correction applied to the TCR pairs. A later analysis estimated false discovery rates by permuting HLA or CMV assignments 20 times. In a later analysis, co-occurring TCRs were grouped using DBSCAN, and TCRdist sequence similarity was added for clustering within HLA-allele-positive subsets. Repertoires with fewer than 30,000 or more than 120,000 public chains, plus five repertoires with anomalous nucleotide sharing, were excluded from co-occurrence clustering. TCRdb carries this immuneACCESS record with in-frame sequences only. Its versions omit some clonotypes, under half of them owing to an unresolved V gene in the studies checked, with the rest unexplained. The DNA gave D and trimming, while V, J and clone size come from that table. The sample includes 100,000 to 150,000 clones, with approximately 80% observed a single time. The top ten hold 0.94% of the sample.

The CDR3 numbers 16 residues from cysteine through phenylalanine. Left in the record is the CDR3 DNA by itself, 48 bases read in frame from the first base. The germline ends are 14 bases apart after V is trimmed by 5 bases and J by 0 bases. The germline V gene supplies CDR1 SGHVS and CDR2 FNYEAQ. This record comes from a study of cytomegalovirus exposure and HLA in healthy donors (dated by TCRdb to about 2017). Broadly, across the study: An earlier analysis of approximately 550 of the donors reported 250 to 300 Gb of sequence data and 117 million unique TCR beta sequences from about 200 million T cells. About 330 gigabases of sequencing data and 70 million to 95 million unique TCR sequences made up an early release that covered under 750 HLA-typed donors. Of the roughly 410 genotyped donors, roughly 80% were placed in the genetic ancestry cluster associated with self-reported Caucasian donors. The aim of the study was to test whether cataloging public T cell receptors could identify signatures of past pathogen exposure. The study used immunosequencing to profile the T cell repertoires of hundreds of subjects and linked those repertoires to cytomegalovirus serostatus. Along with the roughly 670-subject first cohort, a separate validation cohort of over a hundred different subjects was used. To predict cytomegalovirus infection status, the study brought together high-throughput TCR immunosequencing, statistical association of individual TCRs with disease status, and machine learning. A later analysis re-examined previously published TCR beta repertoires from 610 or so donors and added high-resolution HLA genotyping to investigate patterns of TCR occurrence. Rather than using new phenotypic data, the later analysis identified candidate immune exposures from TCR beta sequences and from how often those sequences occurred across donors. An earlier analysis of fewer than 750 of the donors used high-throughput TCR beta sequencing to judge whether each TCR beta V gene segment behaved as functional or pseudogenic. Alongside the repertoire data, information on donor age, sex, ethnicity and CMV serostatus was compiled. A later genetic analysis used genome-wide SNP genotypes for about 60% of the 666 donors, treating that subset as a discovery cohort. Every repertoire in the discovery cohort had been generated on one and the same sequencing platform. HLA typing covered class I and class II loci at four-digit resolution. Typing coverage varied by locus: 629-630 donors for A, B, C, DRB1 and DQB1; roughly 520 for DQA1; over 600 for DPA1; roughly 450 for DPB1. Five DR-DQ haplotypes were treated as single units for association and clustering because of strong linkage in the cohort. Among about 400 genotyped donors of the cohort, an average of approximately 240,000 unique TCR beta nucleotide sequences was sequenced per donor, of which about 19% were non-productive.

What the work shows at the level of the full study, not this receptor alone: In a later analysis, most CMV-associated TCR beta chains were found to appear HLA-restricted, with HLA associations seemingly driven largely by CMV exposure. The authors suggested that the approach could potentially be generalized to other disease states and immunological phenotypes. Assigning TCR associations to individual alleles was difficult when HLA alleles, especially DR and DQ, strongly co-occurred. The earlier analysis of a few hundred of the donors excluded roughly 17 rarely observed V segments, including chromosome 9 orphons, because counts were too low. HLA typing was unavailable for some donors at each locus, so association tests used only the typed subset. In a later analysis, several top co-occurrence clusters were reported to appear linked to parvovirus B19, influenza, CMV and Epstein-Barr virus. A further reported finding was that TCR beta sequences accurately predicted the HLA-A and HLA-B alleles for most subjects in the first cohort. The classifier was reported to diagnose cytomegalovirus status with high specificity and sensitivity in both the original and validation cohorts. In a later analysis, HLA-associated TCR beta chains were found to be more clonally expanded and to have lower generation probabilities than equally common non-associated chains. This cohort had only TCR beta chains sequenced, and the lack of alpha or paired-chain data limited which features could be detected. In a later analysis, the rate of TCR association differed among HLA loci, with DRB1 alleles having the most associated TCRs and HLA-C alleles having the fewest. The presence/absence analyses assumed that sequencing depth was roughly uniform across donors, and that assumption may not be true. Linkage disequilibrium might explain the correlated functional status among segregating V segments, but an unknown experimental factor could not be excluded. While some public TCRs were present in many individuals, most TCR sequences turned up only very rarely across donors. Compared with the approximately 670-donor mean, donors in an Asian-associated ancestry cluster had fewer N-insertions in productive TCRs, according to a later genetic analysis. For the cohort, immune exposure information was limited to CMV serostatus. Three of the identified cytomegalovirus-associated TCR beta chains were confirmed in vitro to be specific for cytomegalovirus antigens. A later genetic analysis associated a missense DCLRE1C variant with V-gene and J-gene trimming of TCR beta chains, and an independent cohort replicated the association. A group of highly shared sequence variants was considered likely to be a technical artifact of the sequencing pipeline. The study listed 150 to 200 TCR beta chains as associated with cytomegalovirus. In an earlier analysis of several hundred of the donors, most TCR beta V segments were observed in productive rearrangements about 87% or about 30% of the time, broadly matching IMGT annotations. At a false discovery rate of 0.05, a later analysis linked 16,000 or so TCR beta sequences to specific HLA alleles. Some IMGT-functional V segments, including TRBV6-2 and TRBV6-3, could not be distinguished by the 87-base-pair reads and were therefore excluded.

Material: PBMCs. This TCR was recovered from a woman in her sixties or seventies in good health and CMV-seronegative. This sequence uses TRBV7-6 and TRBJ2-1; confidence is insufficient to name the D gene. The CDR3 protein: CASSPHWSSSYNEQFF. The sequenced DNA is TGTGCCAGCAGCCCCCACTGGAGCAGCTCCTACAATGAGCAGTTCTTC.